This passage covers 9 T cell receptor beta chains from one sample sequenced in a study of blood T cell repertoires in COVID-19. TCRdb's table, derived via immunoSEQ multiplex PCR, lists solely in-frame clones and lacks some. The sample holds 150,000 to 200,000 clones, approximately 95% seen once. The specimen sequenced was peripheral blood. All receptors derive from a woman aged 45-59 years with acute or convalescent COVID-19.

V is TRBV7-8 and J is TRBJ1-1; 11 nucleotides agree with TRBD1. Germline trimming cut 1 base from V and 3 bases from J; bases unmatched to any gene: 7. The CDR3 loop spans 17 amino acids. Germline CDR1 and CDR2: SGHVS and FQNEAQ. The CDR3: CASSLDRTGGRDTEAFF. CDR3 nucleotides: TGTGCCAGCAGCTTAGACAGGACAGGGGGCCGCGACACTGAAGCTTTCTTT.

The chain has TRBV29-1 and TRBJ1-4; D is unclear. V was cut by 7 bases and J by 4 bases, with 7 bases left in between. The germline V gene has CDR1 SQVTM and CDR2 ANQGSEA. This CDR3 spans 11 amino acids. The CDR3 is CSALINEKLFF. Written as DNA, the CDR3 is TGCAGCGCCCTAATTAATGAAAAACTGTTTTTT.

This chain uses TRBV27 with TRBJ2-7, with 14 positions matching TRBD2. Germline-derived CDR1 and CDR2 are MNHEY and SMNVEV (reference sequence). This CDR3 spans 16 amino acids. V gave up 3 bases and J gave up 7 bases; unmatched junction bases: 8. The CDR3 here is CASSLDPGLAGEEQYF. Written as DNA, the CDR3 is TGTGCCAGCAGTTTGGATCCGGGACTAGCGGGAGAGGAGCAGTACTTC.

This chain links TRBV10-1 with TRBJ2-3, with D perhaps matching TRBD1 (6 bases). V lost 5 bases to trimming and J lost 0 bases, with 9 bases between them. There are 14 residues in the CDR3. CDR1 and CDR2 from the germline V gene are WNHNN and SYGVQD (reference sequence). CDR3 protein: CASSITGSTDTQYF. CDR3 bases: TGCGCCAGCAGTATTACAGGGAGCACAGATACGCAGTATTTT.

This clone is a singleton in its sample. This rearrangement joins TRBV7-8 to TRBJ2-7; TRBD2 might be the D (5 bases). Germline lookup yields CDR1 SGHVS and CDR2 FQNEAQ. Trimming removed 5 bases at V and 1 base at J, with 15 bases between. There are 15 residues in the CDR3. The CDR3 protein is CASSLGLALSYEQYF. In DNA form, the CDR3 reads TGTGCCAGCAGCCTCGGACTGGCCTTGTCCTACGAGCAGTACTTC.

This chain connects TRBV7-9 to TRBJ1-1; D is ambiguous. The V end lost 10 bases, the J end lost 0 bases, and 9 bases lay between the germline ends. The CDR3 length is 12 residues. Germline V gives CDR1 SEHNR, CDR2 FQNEAQ (reference sequence). The CDR3 is CAIHRLNTEAFF. The DNA for the CDR3 is TGTGCCATACACAGACTGAACACTGAAGCTTTCTTT.

This clone was detected only once. The chain couples TRBV6-5 to TRBJ1-2; D gene uncertain. The CDR3 sequence is 14 residues long. CDR1 and CDR2 from the germline V gene are MNHEY and SVGAGI. V lost 2 bases and J lost 8, with 15 bases in between. The CDR3 spells CASSYVDGNEGYTF. In nucleotides, the CDR3 is TGTGCCAGCAGTTACGTTGATGGTAACGAGGGCTACACCTTC.

The CDR3, as DNA: TGTGCCAGCACCAAGGGGGCAATTCCCATAACTGAAGCTTTCTTT. This translates into CASTKGAIPITEAFF. The chain combines TRBV6-6 with TRBJ1-1, with TRBD1 matching 7 bases. This CDR3 is built from 15 residues. The V gene end was trimmed by 7 bases and the J gene end by 5 bases; junction bases not matched to a gene: 13. The germline V gene has CDR1 MNHNY and CDR2 SVGAGI (reference sequence).

This clone has only one observation. The gene calls are TRBV4-3 and TRBJ1-4; D perhaps matches TRBD1 (5 bases). CDR3 length equals 15 residues. The germline CDR1 and CDR2 sequences are LGHNA and YSLEER. Deletions cut 1 base from V and 7 bases from J, with 13 bases between. CDR3 amino acids: CASSQGGGSGEKLFF. CDR3 nucleotide sequence: TGCGCCAGCAGCCAAGGTGGGGGGAGTGGTGAAAAACTGTTTTTT.